The 32 T cell receptor beta chains below come from one sample, sequenced in a study of tumor-infiltrating lymphocytes in primary liver carcinoma. Taking about 18-31 mg of unsorted bulk tissue, the authors co-extracted RNA and DNA. Priming with a constant-region primer yielded TCR beta cDNA from 400 to 550 ng total RNA. Amplification in three nested multiplex PCR rounds with slightly modified ARM-PCR gave rise to TCR beta libraries. The opening two PCR rounds, around 9 cycles each, paired TRBV1-TRBV30 forward primers with a C-beta reverse primer. TCRdb processed the multiplex PCR reads anew with MiXCR; each CDR3 protein has one entry. The sample lists 100,000 or so distinct CDR3 sequences, about four fifths occurring once. Sample: liver tumor tissue from sampling region 3. The subset here: tumor region T3, left-lateral pole. All receptors come from a man aged 35-49 years with primary liver carcinoma and hepatitis B virus infection.

In regard to this clonotype: The conserved phenylalanine or tryptophan normally closing the CDR3 is absent here, so this likely arose from a read error. The DNA is left out, because the CDR3 cannot be placed on it with certainty; the CDR3 is given as TCRdb lists it. J is TRBJ2-2 and V is TRBV29-1; no check of the table's D call, TRBD1, against the DNA was made. The length of the CDR3 is 14 amino acids, counting both ends. Germline CDR1 is SQVTM and CDR2 is ANQGSEA. This chain's CDR3 is CSVWGRGRGGELFY.

Points on this clonotype: A read error may be the cause here, since a much bigger clone is one base away. CDR3 protein: CATSPTGGTDTQYF. For the CDR3, the DNA is TGTGCCACCAGCCCGACAGGGGGCACAGATACGCAGTATTTT. The gene calls are TRBV24-1 and TRBJ2-3, with 8 bases fitting TRBD1. V lost 7 bases and J lost 1; bases outside the gene matches: 3. From germline, CDR1 is KGHDR and CDR2 SFDVKD. This CDR3 has 14 amino acids.

The chain has TRBV20-1 and TRBJ2-3, with 7 bases aligning to TRBD1. The CDR3 runs to 12 residues. Looked up from germline, CDR1 is DFQATT and CDR2 is SNEGSKA (reference sequence). The CDR3 sequence is CTAKTGKDTQYF. CDR3 in DNA: TGCACTGCAAAGACAGGGAAAGATACGCAGTATTTT.

Concerning this clonotype itself: It is likely a read error, because the conserved phenylalanine at the end of the CDR3 is missing. The chain couples TRBV6-5 to TRBJ1-2; TRBD1 might be the D (5 bases). Trimming stripped 7 bases from V and 11 bases from J, with 20 bases between. Germline assignment: CDR1 MNHEY and CDR2 SVGAGI. CDR3 length: 13 amino acids. Written as DNA, the CDR3 is TGTGCCAGCACCCCGAGGGGCGAGGGTGGTTACACCTAC. Translated, it gives CASTPRGEGGYTY.

With respect to this clonotype: A read error may account for a junction end that differs from germline. The chain employs TRBV6-1 and TRBJ2-1; no clear D. The CDR3 is 12 residues long. Germline lookup yields CDR1 MNHNS and CDR2 SASEGT. The chain's CDR3 is CANIPSYNEQSF. The CDR3 DNA follows: TGTGCCAACATTCCGTCCTACAATGAGCAGTCCTTC.

Regarding this clonotype: Germline is not matched at one junction end, which may reflect a read error. The rearrangement joins TRBV7-9 to TRBJ2-3, with D perhaps TRBD2 (5 bases). Germline V gene data show CDR1 as SEHNR and CDR2 as FQNEAQ (reference sequence). The CDR3 length is 13 residues. CDR3 amino acids: CASSLGVRNTHYF. Written as DNA, the CDR3 is TGTGCCAGCAGCCTCGGGGTTCGAAATACGCACTACTTT.

This clonotype was seen only a few times. The V gene is TRBV12-3 or TRBV12-4, the J gene TRBJ1-2, with D maybe TRBD1 (6 bases). V was clipped by 9 bases and J by 10 bases, with 24 bases between them. This CDR3 is built from 14 residues. This CDR3 reads CASNIGGRQDAYTF. CDR3 nucleotides: TGTGCCAGTAACATAGGGGGGCGCCAGGATGCCTACACCTTC.

The chain couples TRBV20-1 to TRBJ2-5; 8 bases line up with TRBD2. V shed 6 bases, J shed 4 bases, and the junction held 10 bases outside the gene matches. CDR3 length: 14 residues. Germline lookup yields CDR1 DFQATT and CDR2 SNEGSKA (reference sequence). The CDR3 reads CSATSVRGLETQYF. DNA for the CDR3: TGCAGTGCGACTAGCGTGAGGGGATTAGAGACCCAGTACTTC.

This clonotype was seen only a few times. The chain uses TRBV7-2 and TRBJ2-6, with a possible D match to TRBD1 (5 bases). Per the germline V gene, CDR1 is SGHTA and CDR2 is FQGNSA. This CDR3 contains 13 residues. V was shortened by 10 bases and J by 0 bases, with 7 bases between the two germline ends. CDR3 protein: CATGISGANVLTF. The CDR3 nucleotides read TGTGCCACAGGGATCTCTGGGGCCAACGTCCTGACTTTC.

On this clonotype itself: Since no conserved phenylalanine or tryptophan closes the CDR3, a read error is the likely cause. The chain has TRBV6-1 and TRBJ2-1; D perhaps matches TRBD2 (6 bases). Germline assignment: CDR1 MNHNS and CDR2 SASEGT. The CDR3 is made up of 14 amino acids. Here the CDR3 DNA reads TGTGCCAGCAGAGAAGCGGAGGGATACAATGAGCAGTTCCTC. It specifies CASREAEGYNEQFL.

For this clonotype: The missing conserved phenylalanine or tryptophan at the end of this CDR3 makes a read error likely. The DNA is left out, because the CDR3 cannot be placed on it with certainty; the CDR3 is given as TCRdb lists it. V is TRBV6-5 and J is TRBJ1-3; the table gives TRBD1 as D, unverified against the DNA. CDR1 and CDR2 (germline): MNHEY, SVGAGI. Counting both end residues, the CDR3 totals 18 amino acids. The CDR3: CASNHGPRTGIAGNTIYI.

This chain uses TRBV11-3 with TRBJ2-3; D may match TRBD1 or TRBD2 (6 bases each). The V end lost 6 bases, the J end lost 1 base, and 14 bases lay between the germline ends. Germline V gene lookup returns CDR1 SGHNT and CDR2 YENEEA. This CDR3 has 15 residues. CDR3 nucleotide sequence: TGTGCCAGCAGTCCCAAGGGGGGAGGCACAGATACGCAGTATTTT. Translated: CASSPKGGGTDTQYF.

Concerning this clonotype itself: Sequence at one end of the junction differs from germline and may be a read error. The chain carries TRBV11-2 and TRBJ2-7, with 11 nucleotides matching TRBD2. The germline V gene has CDR1 SGHAT and CDR2 FQNNGV. The CDR3 runs to 20 residues. DNA of the CDR3: TGTGCCAGCAGTTTGAGGGAGGGGAGGACTAGCGGGCTCAGTTCCTACGTGCAGTACTTC. It specifies CASSLREGRTSGLSSYVQYF.

A word on this clonotype: The CDR3 does not end in the conserved phenylalanine or tryptophan, so this is likely a read error. This chain joins TRBV11-3 and TRBJ2-1; D call uncertain. From germline, CDR1 is SGHNT and CDR2 YENEEA. The CDR3 is 12 amino acids. This CDR3 reads CASILNGNEQFL. The CDR3, as DNA: TGTGCCAGCATCTTAAATGGCAATGAGCAGTTCTTA.

As concerns this clonotype: One end of the junction does not line up with germline, which may come from a read error. V usage is TRBV4-2 and J usage is TRBJ2-7; D not certain. The germline V gene encodes CDR1 LGHNA and CDR2 YNFKEQ. The CDR3 contains 12 residues. CDR3 residues: CTGSQDRNEQYF. In DNA form, the CDR3 reads TGTACCGGCAGCCAAGATCGGAACGAGCAGTATTTC.

A word on this clonotype: Because the CDR3 is missing its conserved closing phenylalanine or tryptophan, this is likely a read error. The V and J genes are TRBV6-6 and TRBJ1-6; tentative D call: TRBD1 (6 bases). This CDR3 is built from 16 residues. Per the germline V gene, CDR1 is MNHNY and CDR2 is SVGAGI (reference sequence). This chain's CDR3 is CTSSLSEGGLGSLLHL. The DNA for the CDR3 is TGTACCAGCAGTTTATCAGAGGGGGGACTAGGTTCACTCCTCCACCTT.

With respect to this clonotype: Without the conserved terminal phenylalanine or tryptophan, this CDR3 likely stems from a read error. The DNA is left out, because the CDR3 cannot be placed on it with certainty; the CDR3 is given as TCRdb lists it. The chain carries TRBV29-1 and TRBJ1-1. The CDR3 totals 10 residues, both ends included. Germline loops: CDR1 SQVTM, CDR2 ANQGSEA. The CDR3 region is CSVLDTEALL.

In the case of this clonotype: Sequence at one end of the junction differs from germline and may be a read error. The rearrangement joins TRBV28 to TRBJ2-3, with a weak D call TRBD1 (5 bases). Germline V gene data show CDR1 as MDHEN and CDR2 as SYDVKM. CDR3 length: 17 residues. Here the CDR3 reads CASSFQGKGACTDTRYF. CDR3 nucleotides: TGTGCCAGCAGTTTCCAGGGAAAGGGTGCGTGCACAGATACGCGGTATTTT.

As for this clonotype: The CDR3 carries no conserved terminal phenylalanine or tryptophan, so it likely arises from a read error. The V call is TRBV11-2, the J call TRBJ2-7; a possible D gene is TRBD1 (6 bases). From germline, CDR1 is SGHAT and CDR2 FQNNGV. This CDR3 is 14 amino acids long. Here the CDR3 DNA reads TGTGACAGCAGCTCTAACAGGGACTCCTACGAGCAGTACTTA. Translation: CDSSSNRDSYEQYL.

To note about this clonotype: The junction departs from the called germline gene at one end, perhaps through a read error. The gene calls are TRBV2 and TRBJ2-6; perhaps TRBD1 as D (6 bases). Germline-derived CDR1 and CDR2 are SNHLY and FYNNEI. The CDR3 is made up of 15 amino acids. DNA for the CDR3: TGTGCCAGTTTGTTTCGACAGGCTGGGGCCAACATCCTGACTTTC. Translating gives CASLFRQAGANILTF.

A word on this clonotype: The junction does not match germline at one end; this may be a read error. The chain has TRBV5-1 and TRBJ1-5, with TRBD1 as a possible D gene (5 bases). Germline assignment: CDR1 SGHRS and CDR2 YFSETQ. The CDR3 loop spans 15 amino acids. This chain's CDR3 is CASSLGGTRNQPQHF. The DNA for the CDR3 is TGCGCCAGCAGCTTGGGGGGGACTAGAAATCAGCCCCAACATTTT.

The chain employs TRBV28 and TRBJ2-5, with D possibly TRBD1 on 6 matching bases. The germline V gene encodes CDR1 MDHEN and CDR2 SYDVKM. V was pared by 6 bases and J by 4 bases, with 12 bases between. This CDR3 spans 13 amino acids. CDR3: CASREQGPETQYF. The CDR3 nucleotides read TGTGCCAGCAGGGAACAGGGTCCAGAGACCCAGTACTTC.

A remark on this clonotype: The missing conserved phenylalanine or tryptophan at the end of this CDR3 makes a read error likely. The chain joins TRBV5-1 to TRBJ2-5; D may be TRBD1 (5 bases). The CDR3 has 15 residues. The germline V gene has CDR1 SGHRS and CDR2 YFSETQ. CDR3 protein: CASSLYQGQEETQYL. CDR3 sequence (DNA): TGCGCCAGCAGCTTGTATCAGGGCCAGGAAGAGACACAGTACCTC.

With respect to this clonotype: The junction departs from the called germline gene at one end, perhaps through a read error. V gene TRBV6-5 combines with J gene TRBJ1-2; D is unresolved. The CDR3 totals 15 residues. CDR1 is MNHEY and CDR2 is SVGAGI in the germline V gene. The CDR3 DNA follows: TGTGCCAGCAGTCACTCGTTGCGGGGAGCCTATGGCTACACCTTC. This gives the protein CASSHSLRGAYGYTF.

As for this clonotype: The CDR3 does not end in the conserved phenylalanine or tryptophan, so this is likely a read error. The chain combines TRBV5-6 with TRBJ2-7; 9 bases align to TRBD2. This CDR3 contains 14 residues. The germline CDR1 and CDR2 sequences are SGHDT and YYEEEE. This CDR3 is CASSFPGLAYGQYC. Here the CDR3 DNA reads TGTGCCAGCAGCTTCCCGGGACTAGCATACGGGCAGTACTGC.

Concerning this clonotype itself: Mismatch with germline at one junction end may stem from a read error. This sequence joins TRBV29-1 and TRBJ1-5; D is ambiguous. Per the germline V gene, CDR1 is SQVTM and CDR2 is ANQGSEA. This CDR3 is built from 13 residues. CDR3 nucleotide sequence: TGCAGCGCCGGTGGGGAAGCGAATCTGCCCCAGCATTTT. It encodes CSAGGEANLPQHF.

V usage is TRBV11-2 and J usage is TRBJ2-7; the D gene is possibly TRBD2 (7 bases). Germline V CDR1 and CDR2: SGHAT, FQNNGV. V lost 7 bases to trimming and J lost 7 bases, with 26 bases between them. This CDR3 is 16 amino acids long. The CDR3 DNA reads TGTGCCAGCACGACTCCTGGGCGGGAGACAAGGGGGGAGCAGTACTTC. It codes for CASTTPGRETRGEQYF.

This clonotype has just one count. The V gene is TRBV12-3 or TRBV12-4, the J gene TRBJ1-5; TRBD1 might be the D (5 bases). There are 15 residues in the CDR3. V was shortened by 11 bases and J by 4 bases, with 21 bases between the two germline ends. CDR3 protein: CAGTRGSVINQPQHF. In DNA form, the CDR3 reads TGTGCCGGCACGCGGGGCAGCGTAATAAATCAGCCCCAGCATTTT.

Only one count was recorded for this clonotype. The V gene is TRBV29-1, the J gene TRBJ1-1, with 7 nucleotides matching TRBD1. Germline lookup yields CDR1 SQVTM and CDR2 ANQGSEA. CDR3 length: 14 residues. The CDR3 loop is CSVTGNAMNTEAFF. The CDR3 nucleotides are TGCAGTGTGACAGGGAATGCAATGAACACTGAAGCTTTCTTT.

In the case of this clonotype: The germline gene is not matched at one end of the junction; a read error may be the cause. The chain recombines TRBV30 with TRBJ2-4; D uncertain. Germline CDR1 reads GTSNPN; CDR2 reads SVGIG (reference sequence). The CDR3 spans 14 residues. CDR3 sequence: CAVESSVSKNIQYF. The CDR3 DNA reads as TGTGCCGTGGAGAGTTCGGTATCCAAAAACATTCAATACTTC. Supplemented by reference TRBV30 and TRBJ2-4, the full variable domain reads SQTIHQWPATLVQPVGSPLSLECTVEGTSNPNLYWYRQAAGRGLQLLFYSVGIGQISSEVPQNLSASRPQDRQFILSSKKLLLSDSGFYLCAVESSVSKNIQYFGAGTRLSVL.

Details on this clonotype: The conserved phenylalanine or tryptophan normally closing the CDR3 is absent here, so this likely arose from a read error. The chain carries TRBV7-9 and TRBJ2-2, with a weak D call TRBD1 (6 bases). Germline lookup yields CDR1 SEHNR and CDR2 FQNEAQ (reference sequence). This CDR3 has 17 amino acids. The CDR3 DNA reads as TGTGCCAGCACCTCCCCAGGGACAAGCAAGAACACCAGGGAACTGTTTATT. This codes for CASTSPGTSKNTRELFI.

This clonotype was detected a few times. A read error may produce the germline difference seen at one junction end. The CDR3 region has the DNA TGTGCCTGGAGTGGACCACGGGGGGGGCGCACAGAAACGCAGTATTTT. Protein product: CAWSGPRGGRTETQYF. This sequence joins TRBV30 and TRBJ2-3; 8 bases map to TRBD2. The CDR3 loop spans 16 amino acids. The germline gives CDR1 GTSNPN, CDR2 SVGIG (reference sequence).